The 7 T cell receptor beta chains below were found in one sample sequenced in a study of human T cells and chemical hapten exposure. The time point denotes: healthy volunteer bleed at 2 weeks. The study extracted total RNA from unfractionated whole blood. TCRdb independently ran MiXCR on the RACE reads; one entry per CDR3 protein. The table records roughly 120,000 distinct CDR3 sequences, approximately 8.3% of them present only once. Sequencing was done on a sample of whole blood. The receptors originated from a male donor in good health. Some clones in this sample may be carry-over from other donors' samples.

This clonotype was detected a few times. CDR3 sequence reads: CASSEVVDTEAFF. The CDR3 DNA reads as TGTGCCAGCAGTGAAGTCGTTGACACTGAAGCTTTCTTT. The V call is TRBV2, the J call TRBJ1-1; no clear D gene. The CDR3 is 13 residues long. Germline V gene sequence: CDR1 SNHLY, CDR2 FYNNEI. V was shortened by 1 base and J by 3 bases, with 6 bases between the two germline ends.

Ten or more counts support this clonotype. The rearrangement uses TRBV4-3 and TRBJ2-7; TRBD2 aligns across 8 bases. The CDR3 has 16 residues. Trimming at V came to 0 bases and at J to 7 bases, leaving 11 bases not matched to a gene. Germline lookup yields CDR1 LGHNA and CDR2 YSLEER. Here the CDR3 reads CASSQEWDQSGGEQYF. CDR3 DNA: TGCGCCAGCAGCCAAGAGTGGGACCAGAGCGGGGGAGAGCAGTACTTC.

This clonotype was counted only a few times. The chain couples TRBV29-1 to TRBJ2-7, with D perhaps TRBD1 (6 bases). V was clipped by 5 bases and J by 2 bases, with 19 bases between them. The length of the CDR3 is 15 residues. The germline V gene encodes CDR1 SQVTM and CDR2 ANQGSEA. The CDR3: CSVLPQGMTTYEQYF. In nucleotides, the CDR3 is TGCAGCGTTCTACCTCAGGGGATGACCACCTACGAGCAGTACTTC.

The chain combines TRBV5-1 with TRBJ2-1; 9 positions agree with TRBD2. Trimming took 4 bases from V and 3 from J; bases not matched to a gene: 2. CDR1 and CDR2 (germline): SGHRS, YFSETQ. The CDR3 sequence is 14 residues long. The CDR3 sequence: CASSRLAVYNEQFF. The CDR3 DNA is TGCGCCAGCAGCCGACTAGCGGTCTACAATGAGCAGTTCTTC.

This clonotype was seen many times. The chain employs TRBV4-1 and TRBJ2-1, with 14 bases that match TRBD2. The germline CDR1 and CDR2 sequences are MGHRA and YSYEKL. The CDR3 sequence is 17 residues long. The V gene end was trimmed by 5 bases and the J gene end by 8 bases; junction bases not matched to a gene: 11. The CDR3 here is CASSSPGTSGSLDEQFF. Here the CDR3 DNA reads TGCGCCAGCAGCTCCCCCGGGACTAGCGGGAGTTTGGATGAGCAGTTCTTC.

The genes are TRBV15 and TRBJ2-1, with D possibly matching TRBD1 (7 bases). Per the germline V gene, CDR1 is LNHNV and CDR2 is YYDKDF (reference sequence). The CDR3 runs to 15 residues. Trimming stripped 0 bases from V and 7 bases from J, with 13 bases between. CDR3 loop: CATSRDRRGQNEQFF. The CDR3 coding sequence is TGTGCCACCAGCAGAGATCGGAGGGGGCAAAATGAGCAGTTCTTC.

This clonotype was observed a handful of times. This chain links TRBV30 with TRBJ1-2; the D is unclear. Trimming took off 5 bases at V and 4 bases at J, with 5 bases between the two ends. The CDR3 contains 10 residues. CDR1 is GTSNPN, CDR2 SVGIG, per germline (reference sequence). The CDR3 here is CAWASYGYTF. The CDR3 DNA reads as TGTGCCTGGGCCAGCTATGGCTACACCTTC.